Here is one T cell receptor beta chain with its context. What antigen it recognizes has not been identified. Base-call qualities are not available, and no considerably larger clone is one nucleotide away. V is reduced by 8 bases and J by 0 bases, leaving a spacing of 11 bases between them. From the cysteine through the phenylalanine, the CDR3 covers 12 amino acids. This entry keeps only the CDR3 DNA: 36 bases, framed from base 1. From the germline V gene (reference sequence), CDR1 is GTSNPN and CDR2 is SVGIG. The sample belongs to a study of cytomegalovirus exposure and HLA in healthy donors (TCRdb year 2017). About the investigation overall: An earlier analysis of 550 to 700 of the donors reported 250 to 300 Gb of sequence data and 117 million unique TCR beta sequences from 150 million to 200 million T cells. A separate validation cohort of about 110 different subjects was used in addition to the approximately 610-subject first cohort. A later genetic analysis used genome-wide SNP genotypes for about 60% of the roughly 670 donors, treating that subset as a discovery cohort. Because of strong linkage in the cohort, four or five DR-DQ haplotypes were treated as single units for association and clustering. High-throughput TCR immunosequencing, statistical association of individual TCRs with disease status, and machine learning were combined to predict cytomegalovirus infection status. An earlier analysis of around 580 of the donors used high-throughput TCR beta sequencing to judge whether each TCR beta V gene segment behaved as functional or pseudogenic. Alongside the repertoire data, information on donor age, sex, ethnicity and CMV serostatus was compiled. On average, approximately 250,000 unique TCR beta nucleotide sequences were sequenced per donor among 398 genotyped donors of the cohort, with roughly 20% of those sequences being non-productive. The study aimed to test whether signatures of past pathogen exposure could be identified by cataloging public T cell receptors. The study profiled the T cell repertoires of hundreds of subjects by immunosequencing and related them to cytomegalovirus serostatus. Rather than using new phenotypic data, the later analysis identified candidate immune exposures from TCR beta sequences and from how often those sequences occurred across donors. The genetic ancestry cluster associated with self-reported Caucasian donors included around four fifths of the approximately 400 genotyped donors. Roughly 300 gigabases of sequencing data and 80 million or so unique TCR sequences were included in an early release covering under 650 HLA-typed donors. Every discovery cohort repertoire had been produced on one sequencing platform. A later analysis re-analyzed previously published TCR beta repertoires from roughly 630 donors and added high-resolution HLA genotyping to study TCR occurrence patterns. Typing coverage varied by locus: about 620-630 donors for A, B, C, DRB1 and DQB1; roughly 510 for DQA1; around 570 for DPA1; approximately 470 for DPB1. HLA typing covered class I and class II loci at four-digit resolution. Overall results and qualifications from the work: Most CMV-associated TCR beta chains appeared to be HLA-restricted in a later analysis, and the HLA associations seemed to be driven largely by CMV exposure. Correlated functional status among segregating V segments might reflect linkage disequilibrium, but an unknown experimental factor could not be ruled out. The earlier analysis of 587 of the donors excluded fewer than 20 rarely observed V segments, including chromosome 9 orphons, because counts were too low. A cluster of highly shared sequence variants was judged likely to represent a technical artifact of the sequencing pipeline. In this cohort, only TCR beta chains were sequenced, and detectable features were limited by the absence of alpha or paired-chain data. The study listed 170 or so TCR beta chains as associated with cytomegalovirus. Broadly in line with IMGT annotations, most TCR beta V segments showed up in productive rearrangements about 90% or about 30% of the time in an earlier analysis of about 500 of the donors. Because some donors lacked HLA typing at each locus, the association tests relied only on the typed subset. In a later analysis, about 17,000 TCR beta sequences were associated with specific HLA alleles at a false discovery rate of 0.05. In a later analysis, several top co-occurrence clusters were reported to appear linked to parvovirus B19, influenza, CMV and Epstein-Barr virus. Three of the identified cytomegalovirus-associated TCR beta chains were confirmed in vitro to be specific for cytomegalovirus antigens. Presence/absence analyses assumed roughly uniform sequencing depth across donors, an assumption that may not hold. While some public TCRs were present in many individuals, most TCR sequences turned up only very rarely across donors. The authors suggested that the approach could potentially be generalized to other disease states and immunological phenotypes. According to a later analysis, TCR association rates differed among HLA loci, with DRB1 alleles showing the most associated TCRs and HLA-C alleles showing the fewest. V-gene and J-gene trimming of TCR beta chains was associated with a missense DCLRE1C variant in a later genetic analysis, and the association was replicated in an independent cohort. Cytomegalovirus status was reported to be diagnosed by the classifier with high specificity and sensitivity in both the original and validation cohorts. CMV serostatus was the only immune exposure information available for the cohort. A further reported finding was that TCR beta sequences accurately predicted the HLA-A and HLA-B alleles for most subjects in the first cohort. When HLA alleles, especially DR and DQ, strongly co-occurred, attributing TCR associations to individual alleles was difficult. Some IMGT-functional V segments, including TRBV6-2 and TRBV6-3, could not be told apart with the 87-base-pair reads, so those segments were excluded. Compared with the 666-donor mean, donors in an Asian-associated ancestry cluster had fewer N-insertions in productive TCRs, according to a later genetic analysis. Compared with equally common non-associated chains, HLA-associated TCR beta chains in a later analysis were more clonally expanded and had lower generation probabilities.

The cohort was made up of 500 to 850 healthy bone marrow donors. Cohort members were all nominally healthy when sampled, although unrecorded immune exposures were likely present. The donor was CMV seropositive and was included in the group of 250 to 300 seropositive cohort members. Every donor gave a peripheral blood sample, and the peripheral blood mononuclear cells from that sample were used for TCR beta sequencing. The Qiagen DNeasy Blood Extraction Kit was used to extract genomic DNA from the blood cell samples. Libraries were prepared through the immunoSEQ multiplex PCR assay. For the multiplex PCR, a mixture combining 60 forward primers for TCR Vbeta segments and 13 reverse primers for TCR Jbeta segments was used. A multiplex PCR assay on genomic DNA amplified the CDR3 region of rearranged TCR beta genes. On the Illumina HiSeq System, the amplified TCR beta libraries were sequenced as 87-base-pair reads. On the study's bioinformatics: Across the 670 or so repertoires, a later analysis counted tens of millions of unique TCR beta chains, 8.5 million to 12 million of which were shared by at least two donors. To remove PCR and sequencing errors, raw reads were error-corrected and collapsed into unique sequences using a nearest-neighbor algorithm that merged closely related sequences. To assign V, D and J gene segments, CDR3 sequences were aligned to IMGT reference sequences. For a sequence to be retained, a match of at least six nucleotides to both a V gene segment and a J gene segment was required. Rearrangements were classified as productive when the CDR3 lacked stop codons and remained in frame with V and J, and all other rearrangements were classified as non-productive. Following IMGT convention, CDR3 was defined as the stretch from the second conserved V-encoded cysteine up to the conserved J-encoded phenylalanine. In an earlier analysis of around 570 of the donors, sequences lacking an unambiguous match to a single V gene segment were excluded. In an earlier analysis of 587 of the donors, a V segment was called functional when productive rearrangements were above 56.7%, and segregating when the standard deviation between donors exceeded 5%. A statistical classification framework was developed to diagnose cytomegalovirus status using the catalog of TCR beta chain sequences. A later analysis assigned V and J genes by comparing TCR nucleotide sequences with IMGT/GENE-DB human TR gene sequences. Using the TCRdist pipeline, a later analysis assigned CDR3 sequences along with most-parsimonious VDJ recombination scenarios. In a later analysis, each TCR beta chain was defined by its CDR3 amino acid sequence together with its V-gene family, and reads lacking a unique V-gene family were excluded. To address suspected cross-contamination and a sequencing artifact, a later analysis removed a few hundred highly shared, low-generation-probability nucleotide sequences. In a later analysis, a clonal expansion index for each public chain was calculated from normalized within-repertoire ranks of inferred template counts. In a later analysis, generation probabilities were computed with a VDJ recombination model fitted to out-of-frame rearrangements, and the resulting probabilities were checked against IGoR. A later analysis scored TCR-TCR, TCR-HLA and TCR-CMV co-occurrence with hypergeometric tests, applying a repertoire-size bias correction to TCR pairs. In a later analysis, false discovery rates were estimated by permuting HLA or CMV assignments 20 times. In a later analysis, co-occurring TCRs were grouped using DBSCAN, with TCRdist sequence similarity added in when clustering inside HLA-allele-positive subsets. Repertoires with fewer than 30,000 or more than 120,000 public chains were left out of co-occurrence clustering, as were about five repertoires with anomalous nucleotide sharing. In TCRdb, the immuneACCESS table is reduced to in-frame sequences with V and J assigned. These tables do not hold every clone; where another copy was compared, an unresolved V gene accounts for under half, and the others remain unexplained. The V and J calls and clone size are taken from that table; D and trimming were inferred from the DNA. The sample has roughly 110,000 clones on record, almost 70% of them singletons. Together, the top ten hold around 8.2% of the sample.

The source is a man under 40 in good health and CMV-seropositive. Sequencing was performed on PBMCs. The chain employs TRBV30 and TRBJ2-7; no D gene can be assigned with confidence. The nucleotides are TGTGCCCTAACCAAAACCTCCTACGAGCAGTACTTC. Its coded protein is CALTKTSYEQYF.